These T cell receptor beta chains were read from a single sample in a study of blood T cell repertoires in COVID-19. The table came from immunoSEQ multiplex PCR; TCRdb's copy has only in-frame clones and leaves some out. The sample lists approximately 80,000 clones; about 88% were seen once. What was sequenced was peripheral blood. These receptors were obtained from a human donor in a cohort sampled during active COVID-19. Both conserved end residues are part of each CDR3. The order of the fields is CDR3 protein, CDR3 DNA, V gene, J gene, clone size, D gene. The D gene is left open where the match is weak. The size field is filled for only some rows; it gives once, few, many or a size class.

CDR3 protein: CASSFLRLVGGAKNIQYF
CDR3 DNA: TGTGCCAGCAGTTTCTTGAGACTAGTGGGGGGAGCCAAAAACATTCAGTACTTC
V gene: TRBV28
J gene: TRBJ2-4
clone size: .
D gene: .

CDR3 protein: CASSPGTGEKAFF
CDR3 DNA: TGTGCCAGCTCACCCGGGACAGGGGAGAAAGCTTTCTTT
V gene: TRBV18
J gene: TRBJ1-1
clone size: .
D gene: TRBD1

CDR3 protein: CASSERRGTEAFF
CDR3 DNA: TGTGCCAGTAGTGAACGGCGGGGCACTGAAGCTTTCTTT
V gene: TRBV19
J gene: TRBJ1-1
clone size: .
D gene: .

CDR3 protein: CSASNPSAGGNTEAFF
CDR3 DNA: TGCAGTGCTAGTAACCCTTCTGCAGGGGGGAACACTGAAGCTTTCTTT
V gene: TRBV20-1
J gene: TRBJ1-1
clone size: .
D gene: TRBD1

CDR3 protein: CASSVATQGRNTEAFF
CDR3 DNA: TGTGCCAGCAGCGTAGCTACGCAGGGGAGGAACACTGAAGCTTTCTTT
V gene: TRBV9
J gene: TRBJ1-1
clone size: .
D gene: .

CDR3 protein: CASSLALGTGQPQHF
CDR3 DNA: TGTGCCAGCAGCTTGGCCCTAGGGACTGGGCAGCCCCAGCATTTT
V gene: TRBV5-5
J gene: TRBJ1-5
clone size: few
D gene: .

CDR3 protein: CASSLEGEAFF
CDR3 DNA: TGTGCCAGCAGCCTGGAGGGGGAAGCTTTCTTT
V gene: TRBV12-3/TRBV12-4
J gene: TRBJ1-1
clone size: .
D gene: .

CDR3 protein: CASSSTSGRRPNPLYNEQFF
CDR3 DNA: TGTGCCAGTAGTAGTACTAGCGGGAGGAGGCCCAACCCCCTTTACAATGAGCAGTTCTTC
V gene: TRBV19
J gene: TRBJ2-1
clone size: .
D gene: TRBD2

CDR3 protein: CASTHPGVFDTIYF
CDR3 DNA: TGTGCCAGCACCCACCCGGGGGTCTTTGACACCATATATTTT
V gene: TRBV5-8
J gene: TRBJ1-3
clone size: .
D gene: .

CDR3 protein: CSSRGNRYNEQFF
CDR3 DNA: TGCAGCTCTCGGGGGAATCGGTACAATGAGCAGTTCTTC
V gene: TRBV29-1
J gene: TRBJ2-1
clone size: .
D gene: .

CDR3 protein: CASSGLRTGSDEQYF
CDR3 DNA: TGTGCCAGTAGTGGGCTTCGGACAGGGAGCGACGAGCAGTACTTC
V gene: TRBV19
J gene: TRBJ2-7
clone size: .
D gene: TRBD1

CDR3 protein: CASSLVGELAINSPLHF
CDR3 DNA: TGTGCCAGCAGCTTAGTGGGGGAACTAGCTATAAATTCACCCCTCCACTTT
V gene: TRBV7-8
J gene: TRBJ1-6
clone size: .
D gene: .

CDR3 protein: CASSLLQGWSGNTIYF
CDR3 DNA: TGCGCCAGCAGCTTACTACAGGGGTGGTCTGGAAACACCATATATTTT
V gene: TRBV5-1
J gene: TRBJ1-3
clone size: .
D gene: TRBD1

CDR3 protein: CSVQTGPGELFF
CDR3 DNA: TGCAGCGTTCAAACAGGGCCCGGGGAGCTGTTTTTT
V gene: TRBV29-1
J gene: TRBJ2-2
clone size: .
D gene: .

CDR3 protein: CASSYPLLAGELGNEQFF
CDR3 DNA: TGTGCCAGCAGTTATCCCCTCCTAGCGGGAGAATTAGGCAATGAGCAGTTCTTC
V gene: TRBV6-2/TRBV6-3
J gene: TRBJ2-1
clone size: .
D gene: TRBD2

CDR3 protein: CASSLNSRYEQYF
CDR3 DNA: TGTGCCAGCAGCTTAAACTCACGCTACGAGCAGTACTTC
V gene: TRBV7-2
J gene: TRBJ2-7
clone size: once
D gene: .

CDR3 protein: CSASARSGNTIYF
CDR3 DNA: TGCAGTGCTAGTGCCCGCTCTGGAAACACCATATATTTT
V gene: TRBV20-1
J gene: TRBJ1-3
clone size: .
D gene: .

CDR3 protein: CATSRDRSTQETQYF
CDR3 DNA: TGTGCCACCAGCAGAGATCGGTCTACCCAAGAGACCCAGTACTTC
V gene: TRBV15
J gene: TRBJ2-5
clone size: .
D gene: .

CDR3 protein: CAISRTDYGYTF
CDR3 DNA: TGTGCCATCAGTCGGACAGACTATGGCTACACCTTC
V gene: TRBV10-3
J gene: TRBJ1-2
clone size: .
D gene: .

CDR3 protein: CASSLAGGLSYEQYF
CDR3 DNA: TGCGCCAGCAGCTTGGCGGGCGGGCTGTCCTACGAGCAGTACTTC
V gene: TRBV5-1
J gene: TRBJ2-7
clone size: once
D gene: .

CDR3 protein: CASKWTGTNEKLFF
CDR3 DNA: TGTGCCAGCAAATGGACAGGGACTAATGAAAAACTGTTTTTT
V gene: TRBV6-5
J gene: TRBJ1-4
clone size: .
D gene: TRBD1

CDR3 protein: CASSLERQPRGELFF
CDR3 DNA: TGCGCCAGCAGCTTGGAGAGACAGCCCCGCGGGGAGCTGTTTTTT
V gene: TRBV5-1
J gene: TRBJ2-2
clone size: few
D gene: .

CDR3 protein: CATRLAGPDTQYF
CDR3 DNA: TGTGCCACCCGGCTAGCGGGCCCAGATACGCAGTATTTT
V gene: TRBV15
J gene: TRBJ2-3
clone size: .
D gene: TRBD2

CDR3 protein: CASSPPTGRNTEAFF
CDR3 DNA: TGTGCCAGCAGCCCGCCGACAGGGAGGAACACTGAAGCTTTCTTT
V gene: TRBV11-2
J gene: TRBJ1-1
clone size: .
D gene: TRBD1

CDR3 protein: CASSPPGDRVIYGYTF
CDR3 DNA: TGTGCCAGCTCACCTCCCGGAGACAGGGTTATCTATGGCTACACCTTC
V gene: TRBV18
J gene: TRBJ1-2
clone size: .
D gene: TRBD1

CDR3 protein: CASSPGTGGNQPQHF
CDR3 DNA: TGCGCCAGCAGCCCTGGGACAGGGGGCAATCAGCCCCAGCATTTT
V gene: TRBV5-1
J gene: TRBJ1-5
clone size: .
D gene: TRBD1

CDR3 protein: CATSDSGEAFF
CDR3 DNA: TGTGCCACCAGTGATTCAGGTGAAGCTTTCTTT
V gene: TRBV24-1
J gene: TRBJ1-1
clone size: .
D gene: .

CDR3 protein: CASGSRGQGVYNEQFF
CDR3 DNA: TGTGCTAGTGGTTCCAGGGGGCAAGGCGTTTACAATGAGCAGTTCTTC
V gene: TRBV12-5
J gene: TRBJ2-1
clone size: .
D gene: TRBD1

CDR3 protein: CASSVGGAETQYF
CDR3 DNA: TGTGCCAGCAGCGTAGGCGGGGCAGAGACCCAGTACTTC
V gene: TRBV9
J gene: TRBJ2-5
clone size: once
D gene: .

CDR3 protein: CASSENGLAGYGYTF
CDR3 DNA: TGTGCCAGCAGTGAAAACGGGTTGGCGGGCTATGGCTACACCTTC
V gene: TRBV2
J gene: TRBJ1-2
clone size: .
D gene: .

CDR3 protein: CASSLLAASTDTQYF
CDR3 DNA: TGTGCCAGCAGCTTACTAGCGGCAAGCACAGATACGCAGTATTTT
V gene: TRBV7-3
J gene: TRBJ2-3
clone size: .
D gene: TRBD2

CDR3 protein: CASSPQPGQGGKFADTQYF
CDR3 DNA: TGTGCCAGCAGTCCTCAACCGGGACAGGGGGGAAAGTTCGCAGATACGCAGTATTTT
V gene: TRBV28
J gene: TRBJ2-3
clone size: .
D gene: TRBD1

CDR3 protein: CASRETGENEKLFF
CDR3 DNA: TGTGCCAGCAGGGAGACAGGGGAGAATGAAAAACTGTTTTTT
V gene: TRBV2
J gene: TRBJ1-4
clone size: .
D gene: TRBD1

CDR3 protein: CASSFGTGAYEQYF
CDR3 DNA: TGCGCCAGCAGCTTCGGGACAGGGGCCTACGAGCAGTACTTC
V gene: TRBV5-1
J gene: TRBJ2-7
clone size: .
D gene: TRBD1

CDR3 protein: CSVQRENTEAFF
CDR3 DNA: TGCAGCGTCCAGAGGGAGAACACTGAAGCTTTCTTT
V gene: TRBV29-1
J gene: TRBJ1-1
clone size: .
D gene: .

CDR3 protein: CASSLEVAGGFTPRQYF
CDR3 DNA: TGCGCCAGCAGCTTGGAAGTAGCGGGGGGGTTCACCCCCCGACAGTATTTT
V gene: TRBV5-1
J gene: TRBJ2-3
clone size: .
D gene: TRBD2

CDR3 protein: CSVEEQGRGTEAFF
CDR3 DNA: TGCAGCGTTGAGGAGCAGGGGCGAGGCACTGAAGCTTTCTTT
V gene: TRBV29-1
J gene: TRBJ1-1
clone size: .
D gene: .

CDR3 protein: CATSDPAGGIETQYF
CDR3 DNA: TGTGCCACCAGTGATCCCGCCGGGGGGATAGAGACCCAGTACTTC
V gene: TRBV24-1
J gene: TRBJ2-5
clone size: .
D gene: TRBD2

CDR3 protein: CASSPRQGVSYEQYF
CDR3 DNA: TGTGCCAGCTCACCACGGCAGGGGGTCTCCTACGAGCAGTACTTC
V gene: TRBV18
J gene: TRBJ2-7
clone size: .
D gene: TRBD1

CDR3 protein: CASSQEAGGYGYTF
CDR3 DNA: TGCGCCAGCAGCCAAGAGGCAGGGGGCTATGGCTACACCTTC
V gene: TRBV4-1
J gene: TRBJ1-2
clone size: .
D gene: TRBD1

CDR3 protein: CASSRGTANTDTQYF
CDR3 DNA: TGTGCCAGCAGCCGAGGGACAGCCAACACAGATACGCAGTATTTT
V gene: TRBV7-9
J gene: TRBJ2-3
clone size: .
D gene: TRBD1

CDR3 protein: CASSLVGRATGELFF
CDR3 DNA: TGTGCCAGCAGTTTAGTTGGCAGGGCCACCGGGGAGCTGTTTTTT
V gene: TRBV7-9
J gene: TRBJ2-2
clone size: once
D gene: .

CDR3 protein: CASSSKRTGGGNTEAFF
CDR3 DNA: TGCGCCAGCAGCAGCAAGAGGACAGGGGGTGGTAACACTGAAGCTTTCTTT
V gene: TRBV5-1
J gene: TRBJ1-1
clone size: .
D gene: TRBD1

CDR3 protein: CASSILPGQADEKLFF
CDR3 DNA: TGTGCCAGTAGTATCCTTCCTGGGCAAGCTGATGAAAAACTGTTTTTT
V gene: TRBV19
J gene: TRBJ1-4
clone size: once
D gene: .